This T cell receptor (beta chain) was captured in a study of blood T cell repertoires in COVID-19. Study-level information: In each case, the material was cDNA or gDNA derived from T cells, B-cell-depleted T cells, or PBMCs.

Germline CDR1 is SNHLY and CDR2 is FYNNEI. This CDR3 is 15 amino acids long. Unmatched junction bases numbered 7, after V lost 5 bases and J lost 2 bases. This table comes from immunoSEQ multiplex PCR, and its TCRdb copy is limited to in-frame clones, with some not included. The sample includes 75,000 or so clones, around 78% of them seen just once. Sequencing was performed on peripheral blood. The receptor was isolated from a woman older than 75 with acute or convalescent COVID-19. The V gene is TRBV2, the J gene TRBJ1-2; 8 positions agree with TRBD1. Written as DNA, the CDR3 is TGTGCCAGCAGTACAAGACAGGGGTCGAACTATGGCTACACCTTC. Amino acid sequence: CASSTRQGSNYGYTF.